This passage covers 30 T cell receptor beta chains from one sample sequenced in a study of shared clonotypes between healthy human individuals. Clones were sequenced by immunoSEQ multiplex PCR, and TCRdb holds only the in-frame ones, with some missing. The data show more than 400,000 clones, with around four fifths seen just once and approximately 12% held by the top ten. The sequencing sample was made of PBMCs. These receptors were obtained from a woman aged 40 to 50 in good health. Some clones in this sample may be carry-over from other donors' samples.

This clone was observed a single time. The gene calls are TRBV18 and TRBJ2-1; 13 nucleotides align to TRBD2. Germline V gene sequence: CDR1 KGHSH, CDR2 LQKENI. The V gene end was trimmed by 4 bases and the J gene end by 6 bases; junction bases not matched to a gene: 6. This CDR3 region has 16 residues. The CDR3 loop is CASSHVGLAGINEQFF. The CDR3 nucleotides are TGTGCCAGCTCACACGTGGGACTAGCGGGAATCAATGAGCAGTTCTTC.

J is TRBJ2-1 and V is TRBV27; TRBD2 matches 12 bases. Germline CDR1 reads MNHEY; CDR2 reads SMNVEV (reference sequence). The CDR3 is 15 residues long. V shed 8 bases and J 7 bases; nucleotides not matched to a gene: 9. CDR3 loop: CASWTSGTLGNEQFF. In DNA, the CDR3 is TGTGCCAGCTGGACTAGCGGGACGCTAGGGAATGAGCAGTTCTTC.

This clone showed up just once. The J gene is TRBJ2-7, the V gene TRBV7-8; D remains ambiguous. Per germline, CDR1 SGHVS and CDR2 FQNEAQ. The CDR3 is made up of 14 amino acids. V lost 5 bases and J lost 5, with 16 bases in between. CDR3 in amino acids: CASSPRNRLDEQYF. The CDR3 DNA sequence: TGTGCCAGCAGCCCCAGAAACCGCCTGGACGAGCAGTACTTC.

The chain carries TRBV7-8 and TRBJ1-1; D is undetermined. The V end lost 6 bases, the J end lost 0 bases, and 8 bases lay between the germline ends. Germline loops: CDR1 SGHVS, CDR2 FQNEAQ. CDR3 size: 13 residues. CDR3 loop: CASSLRMNTEAFF. Written as DNA, the CDR3 is TGTGCCAGCAGTCTAAGGATGAACACTGAAGCTTTCTTT. Drawing the rest from reference TRBV7-8 and TRBJ1-1, the complete variable domain is GAGVSQSPRYKVAKRGQDVALRCDPISGHVSLFWYQQALGQGPEFLTYFQNEAQLDKSGLPSDRFFAERPEGSVSTLKIQRTQQEDSAVYLCASSLRMNTEAFFGQGTRLTVV.

V is TRBV19 and J is TRBJ2-1; 13 bases agree with TRBD2. Germline assignment: CDR1 LNHDA and CDR2 SQIVND (reference sequence). V lost 7 bases, J lost 9 bases, and 12 bases stayed unmatched. The CDR3 runs 16 residues. This CDR3 reads CASTRTSGGLNSEQFF. CDR3 in DNA: TGTGCCAGTACCAGGACTAGCGGGGGACTTAATAGTGAGCAGTTCTTC.

The chain couples TRBV7-2 to TRBJ1-2; D is undetermined. Germline V lookup: CDR1 SGHTA, CDR2 FQGNSA. Trimming removed 5 bases from V and 8 bases from J, with 18 bases in between. The CDR3 sequence is 14 residues long. CDR3 nucleotide sequence: TGTGCCAGCAGCCCCCTTGGGATAGGTTGGGGCTACACCTTC. Amino acids: CASSPLGIGWGYTF.

Points on this clone: The same CDR3 arises from other DNA sequences in this sample as well. The rearrangement joins TRBV7-9 to TRBJ1-3; no definite D call. Trimming shortened V by 2 bases and J by 1 base, and 0 bases separated the two germline ends. The length of the CDR3 is 12 residues. In germline, CDR1 is SEHNR, CDR2 FQNEAQ (reference sequence). The CDR3 loop reads CASSLSGNTIYF. The CDR3 coding sequence is TGTGCCAGCAGCTTATCTGGAAACACCATATATTTT.

The chain recombines TRBV5-6 with TRBJ2-5, with a weak D call TRBD2 (5 bases). V shed 4 bases and J shed 3 bases, with 10 bases lying between them. The CDR3 runs 13 residues. CDR1 and CDR2 from the germline V gene are SGHDT and YYEEEE. The CDR3 DNA sequence: TGTGCCAGCAGCCCTGTGGGAGAAGAGACCCAGTACTTC. Encoded protein: CASSPVGEETQYF.

The V gene is TRBV6-1, the J gene TRBJ2-7, with TRBD1 identical over 8 bases. V shed 7 bases, J shed 3 bases, and the junction held 11 bases outside the gene matches. The CDR3 contains 15 residues. Per the germline V gene, CDR1 is MNHNS and CDR2 is SASEGT. The CDR3 DNA reads as TGTGCCAGCACTAAGGACAGGGTAATTTTCTACGAGCAGTACTTC. Translation gives CASTKDRVIFYEQYF.

This clone came up many times. The rearrangement uses TRBV5-4 and TRBJ2-5; the D gene could be TRBD1 or TRBD2 (6 bases each). Trimming shortened V by 2 bases and J by 2 bases, and 16 bases separated the two germline ends. This CDR3 region has 16 residues. The germline V gene has CDR1 SGHNT and CDR2 YYREEE (reference sequence). The CDR3 loop reads CASSLAVGGSQETQYF. The CDR3 region has the DNA TGTGCCAGCAGCTTAGCCGTGGGGGGCTCTCAAGAGACCCAGTACTTC.

This clone was detected once. The J gene is TRBJ1-2, the V gene TRBV15; 10 bases align to TRBD1. The CDR3 runs to 15 residues. Germline V gives CDR1 LNHNV, CDR2 YYDKDF (reference sequence). V lost 1 base, J lost 5 bases, and 4 bases stayed unmatched. The CDR3 spells CATSRGQGAPYGYTF. In nucleotides, the CDR3 is TGTGCCACCAGCAGAGGACAGGGGGCGCCGTATGGCTACACCTTC.

There are many counts of this clone. The rearrangement joins TRBV7-9 to TRBJ2-3; 7 bases are a match to TRBD2. Germline assignment: CDR1 SEHNR and CDR2 FQNEAQ (reference sequence). Unmatched junction bases numbered 4, after V lost 8 bases and J lost 2 bases. The CDR3 totals 13 residues. CDR3 in DNA: TGTGCCAGCCGCCGGGAGGACACAGATACGCAGTATTTT. It encodes CASRREDTDTQYF.

V usage is TRBV28 and J usage is TRBJ2-7, with D perhaps TRBD1 (6 bases). Trimming pared 5 bases from V and 2 bases from J, leaving 13 bases between. CDR3 length: 14 amino acids. Looked up from germline, CDR1 is MDHEN and CDR2 is SYDVKM. The CDR3 nucleotides are TGTGCCAGCAGTCCCCGACAGGTAACCTACGAGCAGTACTTC. Translation: CASSPRQVTYEQYF. Complete variable domain (other parts from reference TRBV28 and TRBJ2-7): DVKVTQSSRYLVKRTGEKVFLECVQDMDHENMFWYRQDPGLGLRLIYFSYDVKMKEKGDIPEGYSVSREKKERFSLILESASTNQTSMYLCASSPRQVTYEQYFGPGTRLTVT.

This clone was seen a single time. The chain has TRBV5-4 and TRBJ2-7; D is unclear. This CDR3 contains 14 residues. The germline gives CDR1 SGHNT, CDR2 YYREEE (reference sequence). V lost 0 bases to trimming and J lost 3 bases, with 10 bases between them. Written as DNA, the CDR3 is TGTGCCAGCAGCTTGGCTCAGAGAGACTACGAGCAGTACTTC. The encoded protein is CASSLAQRDYEQYF.

The CDR3 is CASSSYQGRPYGYTF. DNA for the CDR3: TGCGCCAGCAGCTCTTACCAGGGGAGGCCCTATGGCTACACCTTC. This chain connects TRBV5-1 to TRBJ1-2; tentative D call: TRBD1 (6 bases). Per the germline V gene, CDR1 is SGHRS and CDR2 is YFSETQ. Trimming pared 3 bases from V and 4 bases from J, leaving 16 bases between. The CDR3 sequence is 15 residues long.

The rearrangement joins TRBV6-1 to TRBJ2-1, with unresolved D. CDR3 length: 15 residues. With 3 bases removed from V and 7 bases from J, the gap between germline ends came to 16 bases. Germline V CDR1 and CDR2: MNHNS, SASEGT. The CDR3 sequence is CASSDSRGWLNEQFF. DNA of the CDR3: TGTGCCAGCAGTGACTCCCGTGGTTGGCTTAATGAGCAGTTCTTC.

V usage is TRBV5-1 and J usage is TRBJ2-2, with D perhaps matching TRBD1 or TRBD2 (5 bases each). Germline lookup yields CDR1 SGHRS and CDR2 YFSETQ. The CDR3 is 17 amino acids. With 0 bases removed from V and 4 bases from J, the gap between germline ends came to 16 bases. CDR3 residues: CASSLAPQGAGTGELFF. In nucleotides, the CDR3 is TGCGCCAGCAGCTTGGCCCCCCAGGGCGCGGGCACCGGGGAGCTGTTTTTT. The full variable domain, in which reference TRBV5-1 and TRBJ2-2 provide the parts outside the CDR3, is KAGVTQTPRYLIKTRGQQVTLSCSPISGHRSVSWYQQTPGQGLQFLFEYFSETQRNKGNFPGRFSGRQFSNSRSEMNVSTLELGDSALYLCASSLAPQGAGTGELFFGEGSRLTVL.

The V and J genes are TRBV28 and TRBJ2-7; possibly TRBD2 for D (6 bases). Germline V gene data show CDR1 as MDHEN and CDR2 as SYDVKM. This CDR3 spans 16 amino acids. V gave up 3 bases and J gave up 3 bases, with 18 bases separating them. The CDR3 spells CASSFNYGGFIYEQYF. For the CDR3, the DNA is TGTGCCAGCAGTTTCAACTATGGAGGGTTCATCTACGAGCAGTACTTC.

This clone has only a few counts. The V and J genes are TRBV7-9 and TRBJ1-2, with D hard to call. Per germline, CDR1 SEHNR and CDR2 FQNEAQ (reference sequence). CDR3 size: 13 residues. Trimming left V 5 bases short and J 7 bases short, with 14 bases between. CDR3 amino acids: CASSAAQGSGYTF. In DNA, the CDR3 is TGTGCCAGCAGCGCAGCGCAAGGAAGTGGCTACACCTTC.

This chain joins TRBV29-1 and TRBJ2-3; no clear D gene. Trimming pared 0 bases from V and 6 bases from J, leaving 16 bases between. The CDR3 has 15 residues. Germline lookup yields CDR1 SQVTM and CDR2 ANQGSEA. CDR3 sequence: CSVEDPGRAWDTQYF. CDR3 sequence (DNA): TGCAGCGTTGAAGATCCTGGACGGGCTTGGGATACGCAGTATTTT.

V and J are TRBV7-3 and TRBJ2-3; 7 nucleotides line up with TRBD2. With V trimmed by 5 bases and J by 2 bases, 10 bases remained unmatched. Per the germline V gene, CDR1 is SGHTA and CDR2 is FQGTGA. The CDR3 runs 16 residues. The CDR3 sequence: CASSQTGTINTDTQYF. In DNA form, the CDR3 reads TGTGCCAGCAGCCAAACCGGGACTATTAACACAGATACGCAGTATTTT. Using reference TRBV7-3 and TRBJ2-3 for the parts outside the CDR3, the full variable domain is GAGVSQTPSNKVTEKGKYVELRCDPISGHTALYWYRQSLGQGPEFLIYFQGTGAADDSGLPNDRFFAVRPEGSVSTLKIQRTERGDSAVYLCASSQTGTINTDTQYFGPGTRLTVL.

This clone was counted only a few times. This chain links TRBV4-2 with TRBJ1-4; D call uncertain. The CDR3 length is 15 residues. V shed 4 bases and J shed 7 bases, with 16 bases lying between them. Germline CDR1 reads LGHNA; CDR2 reads YNFKEQ. CDR3 residues: CASSPHLASSEKLFF. DNA for the CDR3: TGTGCCAGCAGCCCCCATTTGGCCAGTAGTGAAAAACTGTTTTTT.

This clone was observed a single time. J is TRBJ2-1 and V is TRBV13, with 7 bases identical to TRBD1. From germline, CDR1 is PRHDT and CDR2 FYEKMQ (reference sequence). The CDR3 is 17 amino acids. Trimming removed 4 bases from V and 3 bases from J; junction bases left unmatched: 12. In nucleotides, the CDR3 is TGTGCCAGCAGCTCCCGAAAGGGACAGAGCGTCTACAATGAGCAGTTCTTC. It encodes CASSSRKGQSVYNEQFF.

In the case of this clone: The sample has other DNA sequences that encode this CDR3 too. V usage is TRBV7-8 and J usage is TRBJ2-1; 10 bases are a match to TRBD2. V gave up 0 bases and J gave up 9 bases; unmatched junction bases: 8. CDR1 and CDR2 (germline): SGHVS, FQNEAQ. The CDR3 has 16 residues. CDR3: CASSLARLAGVGEQFF. In DNA form, the CDR3 reads TGTGCCAGCAGCTTAGCTCGGCTAGCGGGAGTTGGTGAGCAGTTCTTC. Full variable domain (remainder filled in from reference TRBV7-8 and TRBJ2-1): GAGVSQSPRYKVAKRGQDVALRCDPISGHVSLFWYQQALGQGPEFLTYFQNEAQLDKSGLPSDRFFAERPEGSVSTLKIQRTQQEDSAVYLCASSLARLAGVGEQFFGPGTRLTVL.

The rearrangement links TRBV28 to TRBJ1-1, with D unclear. The V end lost 8 bases, the J end lost 3 bases, and 16 bases lay between the germline ends. Germline V gives CDR1 MDHEN, CDR2 SYDVKM. The CDR3 extends over 14 amino acids. The CDR3 here is CASCNRHVDTEAFF. In DNA, the CDR3 is TGTGCCAGCTGCAACCGACACGTCGACACTGAAGCTTTCTTT.

V is TRBV7-8 and J is TRBJ2-5; no firm D call. The CDR3 consists of 15 residues. V shed 5 bases and J shed 6 bases, with 19 bases lying between them. Per the germline V gene, CDR1 is SGHVS and CDR2 is FQNEAQ. The CDR3 here is CASSQMWTDRKTQYF. The CDR3 coding sequence is TGTGCCAGCAGCCAAATGTGGACCGATCGGAAGACCCAGTACTTC.

The chain is built from TRBV29-1 and TRBJ2-5, with 8 bases fitting TRBD2. Germline assignment: CDR1 SQVTM and CDR2 ANQGSEA. J lost 2 bases, V lost 8 bases, and 10 bases had no gene match. The length of the CDR3 is 14 residues. CDR3 in amino acids: CSPPVGGGQETQYF. For the CDR3, the DNA is TGCAGCCCCCCAGTCGGGGGGGGGCAAGAGACCCAGTACTTC.

The V gene is TRBV11-2, the J gene TRBJ2-1; 8 positions agree with TRBD2. The CDR3 is 16 amino acids. Germline assignment: CDR1 SGHAT and CDR2 FQNNGV. J was trimmed by 6 bases and V by 3 bases; bases with no gene match: 10. CDR3 DNA: TGTGCCAGCAGCTTCCGGACTAGCCTCCTTACCAATGAGCAGTTCTTC. This codes for CASSFRTSLLTNEQFF. The full variable domain, with the rest looked up from reference TRBV11-2 and TRBJ2-1, is EAGVAQSPRYKIIEKRQSVAFWCNPISGHATLYWYQQILGQGPKLLIQFQNNGVVDDSQLPKDRFSAERLKGVDSTLKIQPAKLEDSAVYLCASSFRTSLLTNEQFFGPGTRLTVL.

The V call is TRBV7-9, the J call TRBJ1-5, with D uncertain. The V gene lost 4 bases and the J gene lost 4 bases, with 11 bases spanning the gap. The CDR3 runs to 14 residues. From germline, CDR1 is SEHNR and CDR2 FQNEAQ (reference sequence). This CDR3 reads CASSSVGENQPQHF. The CDR3 DNA follows: TGTGCCAGCAGCTCGGTGGGAGAGAATCAGCCCCAGCATTTT.

This clone was recorded once. The chain joins TRBV27 to TRBJ1-1, with D unclear. This CDR3 contains 15 residues. The germline V gene encodes CDR1 MNHEY and CDR2 SMNVEV (reference sequence). V shed 3 bases and J shed 0 bases, with 11 bases lying between them. The CDR3 protein is CASSLSGTLNTEAFF. CDR3 DNA: TGTGCCAGCAGTTTGTCGGGCACCTTGAACACTGAAGCTTTCTTT.